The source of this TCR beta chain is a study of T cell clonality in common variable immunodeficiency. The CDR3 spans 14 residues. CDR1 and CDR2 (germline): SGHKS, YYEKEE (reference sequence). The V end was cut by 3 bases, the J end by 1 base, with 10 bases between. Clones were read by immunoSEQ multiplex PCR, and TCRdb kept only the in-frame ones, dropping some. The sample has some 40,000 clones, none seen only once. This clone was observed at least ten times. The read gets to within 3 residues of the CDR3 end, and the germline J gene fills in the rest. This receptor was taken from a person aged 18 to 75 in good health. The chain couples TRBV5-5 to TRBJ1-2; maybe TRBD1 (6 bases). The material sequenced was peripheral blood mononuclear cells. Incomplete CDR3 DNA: TGTGCCAGCAGCTGGGACAAACTTAACTATGGC. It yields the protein CASSWDKLNYG. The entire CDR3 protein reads CASSWDKLNYGYTF.